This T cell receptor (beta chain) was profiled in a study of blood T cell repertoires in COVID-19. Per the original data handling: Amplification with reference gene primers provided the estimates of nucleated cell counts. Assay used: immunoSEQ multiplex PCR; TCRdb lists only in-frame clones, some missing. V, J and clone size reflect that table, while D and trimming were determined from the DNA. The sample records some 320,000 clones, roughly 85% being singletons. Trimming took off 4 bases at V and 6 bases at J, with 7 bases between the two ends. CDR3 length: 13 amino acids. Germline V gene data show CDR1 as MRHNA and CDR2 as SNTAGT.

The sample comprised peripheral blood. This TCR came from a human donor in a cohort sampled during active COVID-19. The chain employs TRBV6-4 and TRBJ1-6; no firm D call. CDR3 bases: TGTGCCAGCAGTGTACAGCTTAATTCACCCCTCCACTTT. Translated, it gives CASSVQLNSPLHF.